What follows are 21 T cell receptor beta chains derived from one specimen sequenced in a study of T cells in localized non-small cell lung cancer. Libraries were prepared by immunoSEQ multiplex PCR; TCRdb keeps only in-frame clonotypes and omits some of them. The sample has around 69,000 clones, 90% seen once; the top ten hold roughly 1.9%. Sequencing was performed on peripheral blood, taken before any cancer treatment. The origin of the receptors is a woman aged 35-75 years with stage I lung adenocarcinoma.

The gene calls are TRBV7-9 and TRBJ1-2; a weak D match, TRBD1 (5 bases). CDR3 length: 15 amino acids. V lost 5 bases, J lost 4 bases, and 17 bases lay in between. CDR1 is SEHNR, CDR2 FQNEAQ, per germline (reference sequence). CDR3 sequence: CASSAGPLGGYGYTF. The CDR3 DNA is TGTGCCAGCAGCGCGGGGCCTCTTGGTGGCTATGGCTACACCTTC.

V gene TRBV14 combines with J gene TRBJ1-1; the D gene is possibly TRBD1 (5 bases). V was cut by 6 bases and J by 6 bases, with 17 bases left in between. Germline lookup yields CDR1 SGHDN and CDR2 FVKESK. The CDR3 runs 14 residues. The DNA for the CDR3 is TGTGCCAGCAGACGCTGGTCCGGGGACCCTGAAGCTTTCTTT. Translating it yields CASRRWSGDPEAFF. The full variable domain, rest sourced from reference TRBV14 and TRBJ1-1, is EAGVTQFPSHSVIEKGQTVTLRCDPISGHDNLYWYRRVMGKEIKFLLHFVKESKQDESGMPNNRFLAERTGGTYSTLKVQPAELEDSGVYFCASRRWSGDPEAFFGQGTRLTVV.

The chain is built from TRBV6-1 and TRBJ2-3; no reliable D call. CDR1 MNHNS and CDR2 SASEGT come from the germline V gene. Trimming shortened V by 3 bases and J by 1 base, and 8 bases separated the two germline ends. This CDR3 comprises 14 residues. The CDR3 loop is CASSDRGRTDTQYF. The CDR3 DNA sequence: TGTGCCAGCAGTGATAGAGGCCGCACAGATACGCAGTATTTT.

V is TRBV5-1 and J is TRBJ2-7, with unresolved D. CDR1 is SGHRS, CDR2 YFSETQ, per germline. Trimming cost V 4 bases and J 3 bases, with 11 bases left between them. The CDR3 covers 13 residues. The CDR3 nucleotides read TGCGCCAGCAGCCTTAGCAGCCACTACGAGCAGTACTTC. Translation gives CASSLSSHYEQYF. The entire variable domain, with the rest obtained from reference TRBV5-1 and TRBJ2-7, is as follows: KAGVTQTPRYLIKTRGQQVTLSCSPISGHRSVSWYQQTPGQGLQFLFEYFSETQRNKGNFPGRFSGRQFSNSRSEMNVSTLELGDSALYLCASSLSSHYEQYFGPGTRLTVT.

This chain connects TRBV5-4 to TRBJ2-1, with D hard to call. The CDR3 spans 11 residues. Germline V lookup: CDR1 SGHNT, CDR2 YYREEE (reference sequence). The V end was cut by 0 bases, the J end by 7 bases, with 2 bases between. The CDR3 DNA sequence: TGTGCCAGCAGCTTGGAAAATGAGCAGTTCTTC. Translating it yields CASSLENEQFF.

This chain uses TRBV2 with TRBJ1-1, with D possibly TRBD1 on 5 matching bases. This CDR3 comprises 15 residues. Per germline, CDR1 SNHLY and CDR2 FYNNEI. V dropped 2 bases and J dropped 3 bases, with 13 bases sitting between them. CDR3 amino acids: CASSERGALDTEAFF. DNA of the CDR3: TGTGCCAGCAGTGAACGAGGGGCCCTCGACACTGAAGCTTTCTTT.

The V and J genes are TRBV15 and TRBJ1-5, with 7 bases lining up with TRBD1. The length of the CDR3 is 18 residues. The germline gives CDR1 LNHNV, CDR2 YYDKDF (reference sequence). Trimming took 0 bases from V and 2 from J; bases not matched to a gene: 10. The CDR3 reads CATSRDGDSKRGNQPQHF. The CDR3 region has the DNA TGTGCCACCAGCAGAGATGGGGACAGCAAAAGGGGCAATCAGCCCCAGCATTTT. Full variable domain (rest looked up from reference TRBV15 and TRBJ1-5): DAMVIQNPRYQVTQFGKPVTLSCSQTLNHNVMYWYQQKSSQAPKLLFHYYDKDFNNEADTPDNFQSRRPNTSFCFLDIRSPGLGDTAMYLCATSRDGDSKRGNQPQHFGDGTRLSIL.

The CDR3: CASSGRPGQGSGGDTIYF. CDR3 sequence (DNA): TGCGCCAGCAGCGGCAGACCGGGACAGGGGTCGGGGGGAGACACCATATATTTT. The V and J genes are TRBV5-1 and TRBJ1-3; TRBD1 agrees at 10 bases. Germline loops: CDR1 SGHRS, CDR2 YFSETQ. The V gene end was trimmed by 4 bases and the J gene end by 8 bases; junction bases not matched to a gene: 18. The CDR3 sequence is 18 residues long.

The rearrangement uses TRBV5-1 and TRBJ1-6, with TRBD1 as a possible D gene (5 bases). Trimming shortened V by 0 bases and J by 5 bases, and 9 bases separated the two germline ends. This CDR3 is built from 15 residues. Per the germline V gene, CDR1 is SGHRS and CDR2 is YFSETQ. CDR3 region: CASSLGDRDNSPLHF. The CDR3 coding sequence is TGCGCCAGCAGCTTGGGGGACCGCGATAATTCACCCCTCCACTTT.

V gene TRBV5-1 combines with J gene TRBJ2-7; possibly TRBD2 for D (6 bases). This CDR3 region has 14 residues. Germline CDR1 SGHRS, CDR2 YFSETQ. The V end lost 1 base, the J end lost 3 bases, and 11 bases lay between the germline ends. The CDR3 DNA reads as TGCGCCAGCAGCTTGAGTGGCGGGAACTACGAGCAGTACTTC. Translation gives CASSLSGGNYEQYF.

V is TRBV19 and J is TRBJ2-7, with D perhaps being TRBD1 or TRBD2 (6 bases each). This CDR3 has 14 residues. With 5 bases removed from V and 2 bases from J, the gap between germline ends came to 13 bases. Germline loops: CDR1 LNHDA, CDR2 SQIVND (reference sequence). The CDR3 here is CASSVGGLPYEQYF. CDR3 DNA sequence: TGTGCCAGTAGTGTAGGGGGACTTCCCTACGAGCAGTACTTC.

V and J are TRBV5-6 and TRBJ2-5; D is possibly TRBD1 (7 bases). Germline CDR1 and CDR2: SGHDT and YYEEEE. There are 15 residues in the CDR3. Trimming stripped 0 bases from V and 5 bases from J, with 14 bases between. CDR3: CASSLAGRGVETQYF. The CDR3 DNA is TGTGCCAGCAGCTTGGCCGGCAGGGGGGTGGAGACCCAGTACTTC.

The genes are TRBV2 and TRBJ2-2; no definite D call. Germline CDR1 reads SNHLY; CDR2 reads FYNNEI. The CDR3 extends over 15 amino acids. V lost 3 bases and J 2 bases, leaving 10 bases between the germline ends. The CDR3 DNA reads as TGTGCCAGCAGTGAGCGGAGAGTCAACACCGGGGAGCTGTTTTTT. Residues: CASSERRVNTGELFF.

This clone occurred a few times. The chain links TRBV29-1 to TRBJ1-4; 10 bases are shared with TRBD1. Germline assignment: CDR1 SQVTM and CDR2 ANQGSEA. The CDR3 extends over 15 amino acids. V was pared by 5 bases and J by 1 base, with 4 bases of the junction left unmatched. CDR3 sequence (DNA): TGCAGCGTTAGCGGACAGGGGGGAACTAATGAAAAACTGTTTTTT. It translates to CSVSGQGGTNEKLFF.

This clone has just one count. The gene calls are TRBV14 and TRBJ1-3; the D gene is possibly TRBD1 (5 bases). The CDR3 spans 14 residues. The V gene lost 4 bases and the J gene lost 0 bases, with 7 bases spanning the gap. From germline, CDR1 is SGHDN and CDR2 FVKESK. The chain's CDR3 is CASSRGVSGNTIYF. CDR3 in DNA: TGTGCCAGCAGCCGAGGGGTCTCTGGAAACACCATATATTTT.

J is TRBJ2-5 and V is TRBV7-2; no clear D. The CDR3 contains 14 residues. Trimming pared 1 base from V and 2 bases from J, leaving 8 bases between. CDR1 and CDR2 (germline): SGHTA, FQGNSA. In DNA, the CDR3 is TGTGCCAGCAGCTTAGTGGTGGGGCAAGAGACCCAGTACTTC. This translates into CASSLVVGQETQYF.

The CDR3, as DNA: TGCAGCGTTGAGCTGACAGCTTCTAGCACAGATACGCAGTATTTT. Translation gives CSVELTASSTDTQYF. The chain couples TRBV29-1 to TRBJ2-3; D perhaps matches TRBD1 (5 bases). This CDR3 comprises 15 residues. V lost 3 bases to trimming and J lost 0 bases, with 13 bases between them. The V gene's germline CDR1 is SQVTM and CDR2 ANQGSEA.

The chain combines TRBV6-6 with TRBJ1-1; a weak D match, TRBD1 (6 bases). The CDR3 has 15 amino acids. Germline loops: CDR1 MNHNY, CDR2 SVGAGI (reference sequence). Trimming pared 2 bases from V and 3 bases from J, leaving 13 bases between. The CDR3 DNA is TGTGCCAGCAGTTACCAACAGGGAAGGGACACTGAAGCTTTCTTT. It is translated as CASSYQQGRDTEAFF.

The chain joins TRBV6-4 to TRBJ1-1; 8 nucleotides agree with TRBD1. J was trimmed by 4 bases and V by 6 bases; bases with no gene match: 7. The CDR3 runs 14 residues. Germline assignment: CDR1 MRHNA and CDR2 SNTAGT. The CDR3 here is CASSGDRSSTEAFF. The CDR3 DNA is TGTGCCAGCAGCGGGGACAGGTCATCCACTGAAGCTTTCTTT.

V and J are TRBV9 and TRBJ2-3; the D gene is possibly TRBD2 (5 bases). The V end was cut by 0 bases, the J end by 4 bases, with 9 bases between. CDR1 and CDR2 (germline): SGDLS, YYNGEE. The CDR3 covers 14 residues. CDR3 protein: CASSVGTSPDTQYF. The DNA for the CDR3 is TGTGCCAGCAGCGTAGGCACTAGTCCAGATACGCAGTATTTT.

The genes are TRBV19 and TRBJ2-7, with 7 bases that match TRBD1. Germline CDR1 and CDR2: LNHDA and SQIVND (reference sequence). The CDR3 consists of 14 residues. The trim removed 4 bases at V and 3 bases at J, leaving 6 bases unmatched. CDR3 in amino acids: CASSTRQGGYEQYF. CDR3 DNA sequence: TGTGCCAGTAGTACTCGACAGGGCGGCTACGAGCAGTACTTC.